These 22 T cell receptor beta chains were sequenced from one sample in a study of shared clonotypes between healthy human individuals. Using immunoSEQ multiplex PCR, the repertoire was profiled, and TCRdb retains in-frame clones only, with some absent. The sample holds about 610,000 clones, around 97% seen once. Sequencing input: naive CD4+ T cells sorted from blood. Subset given: CD45RA+ positively selected. These receptors came from a woman in her twenties or thirties in good health.

The chain recombines TRBV29-1 with TRBJ2-7; 10 bases map to TRBD1. The J segment lost 4 bases and the V segment lost 5 bases, leaving 11 bases of the junction unmatched. CDR3 size: 15 residues. Germline CDR1 and CDR2: SQVTM and ANQGSEA. DNA of the CDR3: TGCAGCGTTAACACCCTCCGGGACAGGGGTTACGAGCAGTACTTC. It encodes CSVNTLRDRGYEQYF.

The V call is TRBV7-9, the J call TRBJ1-5; maybe TRBD1 (6 bases). The CDR3 is 14 amino acids. The V end was cut by 1 base, the J end by 7 bases, with 11 bases between. Germline CDR1 is SEHNR and CDR2 is FQNEAQ (reference sequence). CDR3 sequence: CASSLEGHHQPQHF. The CDR3 nucleotides are TGTGCCAGCAGCTTAGAGGGACACCACCAGCCCCAGCATTTT.

The V call is TRBV15, the J call TRBJ1-4; weak D call: TRBD1 (6 bases). The V gene's germline CDR1 is LNHNV and CDR2 YYDKDF (reference sequence). This CDR3 has 14 amino acids. V gave up 3 bases and J gave up 10 bases, with 15 bases separating them. CDR3 nucleotides: TGTGCCACCAGCAGTGGGACCGTAGGGGGAAAACTGTTTTTT. Protein: CATSSGTVGGKLFF.

Only one count was recorded for this clone. The V call is TRBV11-2, the J call TRBJ2-7, with 9 bases that match TRBD2. Looked up from germline, CDR1 is SGHAT and CDR2 is FQNNGV. CDR3 length equals 16 residues. J was trimmed by 4 bases and V by 5 bases; bases with no gene match: 12. This CDR3 reads CASSQIGTSRTYEQYF. The CDR3 bases are TGTGCCAGCAGCCAAATCGGGACTAGCAGAACATACGAGCAGTACTTC.

This rearrangement joins TRBV5-1 to TRBJ2-1, with 8 bases identical to TRBD1. The CDR3 runs to 14 residues. With V trimmed by 2 bases and J by 6 bases, 4 bases remained unmatched. Germline CDR1 is SGHRS and CDR2 is YFSETQ. The CDR3: CASSFRTGSNEQFF. The CDR3, as DNA: TGCGCCAGCAGCTTTCGGACAGGGAGCAATGAGCAGTTCTTC. Full variable domain (missing parts from reference TRBV5-1 and TRBJ2-1): KAGVTQTPRYLIKTRGQQVTLSCSPISGHRSVSWYQQTPGQGLQFLFEYFSETQRNKGNFPGRFSGRQFSNSRSEMNVSTLELGDSALYLCASSFRTGSNEQFFGPGTRLTVL.

The chain links TRBV7-3 to TRBJ2-1, with D perhaps TRBD2 (6 bases). Germline V gene sequence: CDR1 SGHTA, CDR2 FQGTGA. Trimming cost V 3 bases and J 0 bases, with 9 bases left between them. This CDR3 contains 15 residues. Written as DNA, the CDR3 is TGTGCCAGCAGCTTTGGGGGGAGCTCCTACAATGAGCAGTTCTTC. Its translation: CASSFGGSSYNEQFF.

The rearrangement uses TRBV20-1 and TRBJ2-1; no definite D call. This CDR3 spans 10 amino acids. CDR1 is DFQATT, CDR2 SNEGSKA, per germline (reference sequence). V was pared by 3 bases and J by 8 bases, with 5 bases between. CDR3 nucleotide sequence: TGCAGTGCTAGCCTTTATGAGCAGTTCTTC. This gives the protein CSASLYEQFF.

The V gene is TRBV5-1, the J gene TRBJ2-1, with 7 bases that match TRBD1. Germline lookup yields CDR1 SGHRS and CDR2 YFSETQ. Losses at the gene ends were 2 bases for V and 5 bases for J; bases not matched to a gene: 10. CDR3 length equals 16 residues. The CDR3 DNA sequence: TGCGCCAGCAGCTTACAACAGGGGAAACCCCACAATGAGCAGTTCTTC. Amino acids: CASSLQQGKPHNEQFF. Looking up the rest from reference TRBV5-1 and TRBJ2-1 gives the full variable domain: KAGVTQTPRYLIKTRGQQVTLSCSPISGHRSVSWYQQTPGQGLQFLFEYFSETQRNKGNFPGRFSGRQFSNSRSEMNVSTLELGDSALYLCASSLQQGKPHNEQFFGPGTRLTVL.

This chain uses TRBV7-9 with TRBJ1-2, with D possibly matching TRBD1 (5 bases). The CDR3 spans 14 residues. The germline V and J ends were trimmed by 3 bases and 8 bases, with 16 bases remaining between them. Per germline, CDR1 SEHNR and CDR2 FQNEAQ (reference sequence). The CDR3 bases are TGTGCCAGCAGCTTTGAGGGGACCCAAGGGGGCTACACCTTC. Translation: CASSFEGTQGGYTF.

The chain recombines TRBV28 with TRBJ2-2; D is unclear. CDR1 is MDHEN, CDR2 SYDVKM, per germline. V shed 6 bases and J shed 2 bases, with 13 bases lying between them. The CDR3 is made up of 15 amino acids. For the CDR3, the DNA is TGTGCCAGCAGATCTACTCAGCAAAACACCGGGGAGCTGTTTTTT. It yields the protein CASRSTQQNTGELFF. Complete variable domain (other parts from reference TRBV28 and TRBJ2-2): DVKVTQSSRYLVKRTGEKVFLECVQDMDHENMFWYRQDPGLGLRLIYFSYDVKMKEKGDIPEGYSVSREKKERFSLILESASTNQTSMYLCASRSTQQNTGELFFGEGSRLTVL.

The chain combines TRBV6-5 with TRBJ2-2, with D maybe TRBD2 (5 bases). This CDR3 is built from 13 residues. In germline, CDR1 is MNHEY, CDR2 SVGAGI. Trimming removed 6 bases at V and 6 bases at J, with 11 bases between. As DNA, the CDR3 is TGTGCCAGCAGAGAGAGGACTTCCGGGGAGCTGTTTTTT. Amino acid sequence: CASRERTSGELFF.

This sequence joins TRBV5-1 and TRBJ1-1; D gene uncertain. Deletions cut 0 bases from V and 1 base from J, with 13 bases between. Germline V gene sequence: CDR1 SGHRS, CDR2 YFSETQ. CDR3 length: 16 residues. The CDR3 protein is CASSLVPATGNTEAFF. Here the CDR3 DNA reads TGCGCCAGCAGCTTGGTACCGGCTACCGGGAACACTGAAGCTTTCTTT.

This rearrangement joins TRBV7-9 to TRBJ1-4; 7 bases are shared with TRBD1. Germline CDR1 SEHNR, CDR2 FQNEAQ (reference sequence). The junction had 2 bases not matched to a gene; V was cut back by 1 base and J by 0 bases. The CDR3 is 16 amino acids. The CDR3 sequence is CASSLVGTATNEKLFF. The CDR3, as DNA: TGTGCCAGCAGCTTAGTAGGGACAGCAACTAATGAAAAACTGTTTTTT.

Regarding this clone: The junction does not match germline at one end; this may be a read error. The rearrangement links TRBV7-2 to TRBJ2-6, with D unclear. The germline gives CDR1 SGHTA, CDR2 FQGNSA. This CDR3 comprises 15 residues. The CDR3 nucleotides read TGTGCCAGCACCTTAGACTTCTCTGGGGCCAACGTCCTGACTTTC. It is translated as CASTLDFSGANVLTF.

The genes are TRBV29-1 and TRBJ2-1; D perhaps matches TRBD1 (6 bases). Germline CDR1 SQVTM, CDR2 ANQGSEA. Trimming pared 6 bases from V and 7 bases from J, leaving 16 bases between. This CDR3 has 13 amino acids. For the CDR3, the DNA is TGCAGCGTAGACCGGGACAAGGGGAATGAGCAGTTCTTC. This gives the protein CSVDRDKGNEQFF.

The chain employs TRBV10-3 and TRBJ2-5; a possible D gene is TRBD1 (7 bases). In germline, CDR1 is ENHRY, CDR2 SYGVKD. V lost 8 bases, J lost 2 bases, and 15 bases lay in between. CDR3 length: 14 residues. The CDR3 spells CAIASGGGQETQYF. CDR3 DNA sequence: TGTGCCATCGCATCAGGGGGAGGTCAAGAGACCCAGTACTTC.

V and J are TRBV10-1 and TRBJ1-1; possibly TRBD1 for D (5 bases). CDR3 size: 13 residues. The germline V gene encodes CDR1 WNHNN and CDR2 SYGVQD (reference sequence). V was trimmed by 0 bases and J by 9 bases, leaving 11 bases between them. Here the CDR3 reads CASSESAGGQAFF. The CDR3 coding sequence is TGCGCCAGCAGTGAGTCAGCCGGGGGACAAGCTTTCTTT.

V usage is TRBV28 and J usage is TRBJ2-7, with TRBD1 identical over 9 bases. The germline gives CDR1 MDHEN, CDR2 SYDVKM. This CDR3 region has 14 residues. After removal of 5 bases from V and 3 bases from J, the junction contained 5 bases not matched to a gene. DNA for the CDR3: TGTGCCAGCAGTACCCGGGACAGGGTCTACGAGCAGTACTTC. Translation gives CASSTRDRVYEQYF.

The chain has TRBV6-6 and TRBJ1-1, with unresolved D. CDR3 length equals 12 residues. CDR1 MNHNY and CDR2 SVGAGI come from the germline V gene (reference sequence). V lost 0 bases, J lost 3 bases, and 2 bases lay in between. The CDR3 is CASSYSDTEAFF. DNA of the CDR3: TGTGCCAGCAGTTACTCAGACACTGAAGCTTTCTTT.

This rearrangement joins TRBV7-9 to TRBJ1-2; D remains ambiguous. In germline, CDR1 is SEHNR, CDR2 FQNEAQ (reference sequence). This CDR3 has 12 amino acids. The germline V and J ends were trimmed by 4 bases and 3 bases, with 6 bases remaining between them. This chain's CDR3 is CASSWTDYGYTF. The CDR3 region has the DNA TGTGCCAGCAGCTGGACGGACTATGGCTACACCTTC.

CDR3 protein: CASSLPGSNTEAFF. The CDR3 bases are TGCGCCAGCAGCTTGCCAGGGAGTAACACTGAAGCTTTCTTT. V gene TRBV5-1 combines with J gene TRBJ1-1; D may be TRBD1 (5 bases). The CDR3 is 14 amino acids. V dropped 1 base and J dropped 2 bases, with 9 bases sitting between them. Germline loops: CDR1 SGHRS, CDR2 YFSETQ.

The chain carries TRBV28 and TRBJ1-4; D possibly corresponds to TRBD1 (6 bases). The CDR3 consists of 17 residues. Germline values: CDR1 MDHEN, CDR2 SYDVKM. V was clipped by 4 bases and J by 2 bases, with 17 bases between them. The CDR3 sequence: CASSSTIRRGTNEKLFF. CDR3 nucleotides: TGTGCCAGCAGTTCAACTATCCGCAGGGGCACTAATGAAAAACTGTTTTTT.